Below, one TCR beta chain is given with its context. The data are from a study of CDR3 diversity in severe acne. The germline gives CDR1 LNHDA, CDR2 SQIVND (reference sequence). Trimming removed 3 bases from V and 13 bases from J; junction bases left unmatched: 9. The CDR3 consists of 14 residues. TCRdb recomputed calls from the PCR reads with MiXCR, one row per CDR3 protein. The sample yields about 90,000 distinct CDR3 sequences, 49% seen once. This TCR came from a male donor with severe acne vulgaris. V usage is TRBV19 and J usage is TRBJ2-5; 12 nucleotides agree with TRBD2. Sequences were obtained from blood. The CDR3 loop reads CASSISPLAGGRYF. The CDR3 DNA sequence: TGTGCCAGTAGTATCTCGCCGCTAGCGGGAGGGCGGTACTTC.